This T cell receptor (beta chain) was obtained from a study of CD8 T cells in ankylosing spondylitis. Study observations and caveats: Several highly homologous variants made up a TCR beta motif, and this motif appeared characteristic of ankylosing spondylitis blood. Disease-linked clones were CD8+ and relatively rare in peripheral blood.

TCRdb fed the 5' RACE reads into MiXCR, producing one record per CDR3 protein. The table includes 200,000 to 250,000 distinct CDR3 sequences, around 7.9% detected once. This CDR3 region has 20 residues. CDR1 and CDR2 from the germline V gene are SGHTS and YDEGEE. V was clipped by 0 bases and J by 5 bases, with 29 bases between them. To note about this clonotype: The target antigen is unknown.

The sequence was collected from a male donor with ankylosing spondylitis. The rearrangement joins TRBV5-8 to TRBJ2-5; a weak D match, TRBD2 (6 bases). Material: blood, either unsorted or a sorted T cell fraction (not recorded which). CDR3 protein: CASSLGLTGGAVRLEETQYF. The CDR3, as DNA: TGTGCCAGCAGCTTGGGATTAACAGGAGGGGCCGTACGACTCGAGGAGACCCAGTACTTC.